One and the same sample provided the 13 T cell receptor beta chains below, sequenced in a study of PD-L1 blockade in urothelial cancer. Sequencing was performed with immunoSEQ multiplex PCR; in TCRdb, only in-frame clones are kept and a portion is missing. Of 50,000 to 60,000 clones listed, 85% to 90% were seen once; the top ten hold roughly 2.8%. Source: PBMCs, taken around atezolizumab (anti-PD-L1) treatment. These receptors were taken from a man aged 50 to 60 with urothelial cancer.

The V call is TRBV10-2, the J call TRBJ2-7; 7 bases are shared with TRBD1. The CDR3 is 11 amino acids. Per the germline V gene, CDR1 is WSHSY and CDR2 is SAAADI. V shed 0 bases and J 12 bases; nucleotides not matched to a gene: 2. The CDR3 nucleotides read TGCGCCAGCAGTGAGTCCCGGGACAGGTACTTC. It is translated as CASSESRDRYF.

Here the CDR3 DNA reads TGTGCCACCAGCAGAGACAGGGTTGAGCAGTTCTTC. Protein: CATSRDRVEQFF. The rearrangement uses TRBV15 and TRBJ2-1, with TRBD1 as a possible D gene (5 bases). The V and J ends lost 0 bases and 9 bases respectively, with 6 bases between them. The CDR3 is 12 amino acids. Germline loops: CDR1 LNHNV, CDR2 YYDKDF (reference sequence).

This chain connects TRBV9 to TRBJ1-2; D not certain. V gave up 3 bases and J gave up 3 bases, with 24 bases separating them. The CDR3 runs 18 residues. Looked up from germline, CDR1 is SGDLS and CDR2 is YYNGEE. The CDR3 is CASSGSGYVLPRDYGYTF. DNA of the CDR3: TGTGCCAGCAGCGGCAGCGGGTATGTACTCCCGAGGGACTATGGCTACACCTTC.

The V and J genes are TRBV29-1 and TRBJ1-2; D possibly corresponds to TRBD1 (5 bases). There are 12 residues in the CDR3. From germline, CDR1 is SQVTM and CDR2 ANQGSEA. The CDR3 sequence: CGANRDGGGYTF. The CDR3 DNA reads as TGCGGCGCCAACCGGGACGGGGGTGGCTACACCTTC.

V usage is TRBV6-5 and J usage is TRBJ2-7; 7 positions agree with TRBD2. With 7 bases clipped from V and 3 bases from J, the junction kept 12 bases outside the gene matches. Looked up from germline, CDR1 is MNHEY and CDR2 is SVGAGI. The CDR3 runs to 15 residues. The CDR3: CASKTTSAQYYEQYF. The DNA for the CDR3 is TGTGCCAGCAAGACCACTAGCGCTCAATACTACGAGCAGTACTTC.

The chain joins TRBV29-1 to TRBJ2-5; TRBD1 is a possible D gene (7 bases). The germline CDR1 and CDR2 sequences are SQVTM and ANQGSEA. The CDR3 contains 12 residues. The CDR3 bases are TGCACCATAGCAGGGGGGAAAGAGACCCAGTACTTC. The encoded protein is CTIAGGKETQYF.

J is TRBJ2-5 and V is TRBV6-6; TRBD1 is a possible D gene (8 bases). V lost 2 bases to trimming and J lost 5 bases, with 18 bases between them. This CDR3 is 16 amino acids long. In germline, CDR1 is MNHNY, CDR2 SVGAGI (reference sequence). CDR3 coding DNA: TGTGCCAGCAGTTACCCCCCTCAACAGGGGGGGGAGACCCAGTACTTC. Its translation is CASSYPPQQGGETQYF.

V gene TRBV7-8 combines with J gene TRBJ2-2; 12 nucleotides line up with TRBD2. Germline lookup yields CDR1 SGHVS and CDR2 FQNEAQ. The CDR3 runs to 16 residues. The junction had 5 bases not matched to a gene; V was cut back by 4 bases and J by 5 bases. The CDR3 spells CASSSRLAGVTGELFF. CDR3 in DNA: TGTGCCAGCAGCTCCCGACTAGCGGGAGTAACCGGGGAGCTGTTTTTT.

CDR3 loop: CASSLSGTGYEQYF. The CDR3 DNA is TGTGCCAGCAGTTTAAGCGGGACAGGCTACGAGCAGTACTTC. The chain uses TRBV28 and TRBJ2-7; D is perhaps TRBD1 (8 bases). In germline, CDR1 is MDHEN, CDR2 SYDVKM. V was shortened by 2 bases and J by 3 bases, with 11 bases between the two germline ends. The CDR3 runs 14 residues.

The chain links TRBV5-8 to TRBJ1-6; tentative D call: TRBD1 (6 bases). Trimming left V 0 bases short and J 0 bases short, with 16 bases between. The CDR3 is 19 amino acids. CDR1 is SGHTS and CDR2 is YDEGEE in the germline V gene. The CDR3 sequence: CASSLAKFRGSSYNSPLHF. As DNA, the CDR3 is TGTGCCAGCAGCTTGGCCAAGTTTAGGGGGAGCTCCTATAATTCACCCCTCCACTTT.

A few counts support this clone. The rearrangement uses TRBV2 and TRBJ1-2; no firm D call. The germline V gene has CDR1 SNHLY and CDR2 FYNNEI. V lost 4 bases and J lost 6, with 9 bases in between. The CDR3 covers 12 residues. CDR3 nucleotide sequence: TGTGCCAGCAGTGCTGCCGGGAATGGCTACACCTTC. This gives the protein CASSAAGNGYTF.

V usage is TRBV6-1 and J usage is TRBJ1-1, with D perhaps matching TRBD1 (6 bases). Trimming removed 6 bases from V and 0 bases from J, with 14 bases in between. Germline values: CDR1 MNHNS, CDR2 SASEGT. This CDR3 region has 15 residues. The CDR3 nucleotides read TGTGCCAGCAGGAGGGAGGGGGACATGAACACTGAAGCTTTCTTT. This sequence encodes CASRREGDMNTEAFF.

The rearrangement joins TRBV28 to TRBJ2-3; 9 bases agree with TRBD2. V lost 6 bases to trimming and J lost 8 bases; unmatched junction nucleotides: 9. Looked up from germline, CDR1 is MDHEN and CDR2 is SYDVKM. The CDR3 consists of 14 residues. In nucleotides, the CDR3 is TGTGCCAGCAGCTCGCGGGGGGGGGTGGTTACGCAGTATTTT. As protein: CASSSRGGVVTQYF.